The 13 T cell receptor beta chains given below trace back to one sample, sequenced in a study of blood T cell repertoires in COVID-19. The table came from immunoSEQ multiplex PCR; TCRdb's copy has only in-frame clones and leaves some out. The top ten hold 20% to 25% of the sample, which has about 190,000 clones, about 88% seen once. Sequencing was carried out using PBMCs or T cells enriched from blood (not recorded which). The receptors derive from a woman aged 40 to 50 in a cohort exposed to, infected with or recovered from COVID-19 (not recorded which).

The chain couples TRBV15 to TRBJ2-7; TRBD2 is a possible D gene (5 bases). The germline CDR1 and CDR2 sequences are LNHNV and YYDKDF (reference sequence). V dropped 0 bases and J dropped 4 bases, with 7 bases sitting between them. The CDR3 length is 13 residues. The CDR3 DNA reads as TGTGCCACCAGCAGAGACGGAGGTTACGAGCAGTACTTC. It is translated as CATSRDGGYEQYF.

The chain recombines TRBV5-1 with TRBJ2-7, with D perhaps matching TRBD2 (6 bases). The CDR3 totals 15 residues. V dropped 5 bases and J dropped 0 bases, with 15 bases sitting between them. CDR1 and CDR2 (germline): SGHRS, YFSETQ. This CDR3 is CASRFGTSSSYEQYF. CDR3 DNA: TGCGCCAGCAGATTCGGGACTTCTAGCTCCTACGAGCAGTACTTC.

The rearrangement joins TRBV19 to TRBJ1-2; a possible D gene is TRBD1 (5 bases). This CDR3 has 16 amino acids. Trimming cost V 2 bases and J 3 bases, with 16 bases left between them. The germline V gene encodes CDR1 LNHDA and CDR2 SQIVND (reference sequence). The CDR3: CASSILWGVPDYGYTF. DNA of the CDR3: TGTGCCAGTAGTATATTGTGGGGGGTCCCCGACTATGGCTACACCTTC.

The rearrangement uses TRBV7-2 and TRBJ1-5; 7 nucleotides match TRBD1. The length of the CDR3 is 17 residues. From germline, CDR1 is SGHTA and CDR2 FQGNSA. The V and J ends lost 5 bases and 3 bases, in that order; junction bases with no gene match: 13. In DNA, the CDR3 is TGTGCCAGCAGCAACTATACGGGACAGAGTCTCAATCAGCCCCAGCATTTT. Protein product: CASSNYTGQSLNQPQHF.

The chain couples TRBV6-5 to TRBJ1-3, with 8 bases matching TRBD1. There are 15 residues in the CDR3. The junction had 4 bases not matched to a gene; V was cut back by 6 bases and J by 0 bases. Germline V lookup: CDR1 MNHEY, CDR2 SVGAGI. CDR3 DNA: TGTGCCAGCAGCGGACAGGGCTTCTCTGGAAACACCATATATTTT. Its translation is CASSGQGFSGNTIYF.

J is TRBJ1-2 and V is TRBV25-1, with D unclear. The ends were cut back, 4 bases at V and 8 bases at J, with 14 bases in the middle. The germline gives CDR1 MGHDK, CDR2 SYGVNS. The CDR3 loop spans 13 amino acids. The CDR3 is CASSVKEGRGYTF. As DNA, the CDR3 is TGTGCCAGCAGTGTAAAAGAGGGTAGGGGCTACACCTTC.

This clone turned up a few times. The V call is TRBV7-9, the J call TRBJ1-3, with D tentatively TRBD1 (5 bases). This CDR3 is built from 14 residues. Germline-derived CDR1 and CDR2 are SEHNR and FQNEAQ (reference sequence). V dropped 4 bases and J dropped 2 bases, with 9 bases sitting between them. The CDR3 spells CASSSTGPGNTIYF. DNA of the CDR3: TGTGCCAGCAGCTCCACAGGTCCTGGAAACACCATATATTTT.

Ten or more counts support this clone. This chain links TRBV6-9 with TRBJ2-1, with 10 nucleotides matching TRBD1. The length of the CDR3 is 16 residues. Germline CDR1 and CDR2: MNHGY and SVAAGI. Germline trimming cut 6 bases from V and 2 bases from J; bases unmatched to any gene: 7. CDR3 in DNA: TGTGCCAGCAGCTCGCCGGGACAGGGGACCTACAATGAGCAGTTCTTC. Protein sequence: CASSSPGQGTYNEQFF.

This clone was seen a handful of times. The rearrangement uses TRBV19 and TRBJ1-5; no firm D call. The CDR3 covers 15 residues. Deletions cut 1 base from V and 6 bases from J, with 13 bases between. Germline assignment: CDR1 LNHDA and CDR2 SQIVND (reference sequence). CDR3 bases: TGTGCCAGTAGTATAGCGGGAACAATTGGTCAGCCCCAGCATTTT. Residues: CASSIAGTIGQPQHF.

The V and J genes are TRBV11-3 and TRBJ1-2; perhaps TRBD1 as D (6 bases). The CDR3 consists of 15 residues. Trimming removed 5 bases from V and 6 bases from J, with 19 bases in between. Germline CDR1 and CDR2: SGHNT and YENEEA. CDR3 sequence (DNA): TGTGCCAGCAGCACGCGCCCCCCAGGGGAGAATGGCTACACCTTC. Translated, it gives CASSTRPPGENGYTF.

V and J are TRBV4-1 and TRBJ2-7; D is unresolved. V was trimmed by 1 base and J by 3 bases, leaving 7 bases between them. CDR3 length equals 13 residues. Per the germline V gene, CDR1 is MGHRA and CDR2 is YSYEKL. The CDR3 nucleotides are TGCGCCAGCAGCCAAGTTAACAGCTACGAGCAGTACTTC. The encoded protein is CASSQVNSYEQYF.

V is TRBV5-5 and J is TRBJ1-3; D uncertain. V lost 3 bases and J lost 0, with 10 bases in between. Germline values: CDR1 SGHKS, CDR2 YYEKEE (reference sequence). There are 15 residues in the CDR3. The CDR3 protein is CASSYTGHSGNTIYF. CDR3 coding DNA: TGTGCCAGCAGCTATACCGGTCACTCTGGAAACACCATATATTTT.

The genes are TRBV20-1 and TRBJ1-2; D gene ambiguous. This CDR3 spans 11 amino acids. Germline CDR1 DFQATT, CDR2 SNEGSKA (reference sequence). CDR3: CRSSADPGYTF. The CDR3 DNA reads TGCCGATCCTCAGCGGACCCTGGCTACACCTTC.